Listed below are T cell receptor beta chains from one sample, sequenced in a study of cytomegalovirus exposure and HLA in healthy donors. Libraries were prepared by immunoSEQ multiplex PCR; TCRdb keeps only in-frame clonotypes and omits some of them. This sample's table has some 47,000 clones. Sample: PBMCs. The receptors originated from a woman in her thirties or forties in good health and CMV-seronegative. CDR3s include the opening cysteine and the closing phenylalanine or tryptophan. A D gene is named only where the DNA matches it firmly. Clone size is shown for a subset of rows, as once, few, many or a class of expanded clone.

TRBJ1-1	NA	TRBD1	14	TRBV5-6	TGTGCCAGCAGCTTTCAGGGGGCCAACACTGAAGCTTTCTTT	CASSFQGANTEAFF
TRBJ1-2	NA	NA	15	TRBV7-8	TGTGCCAGCAGCTTGGACGGGGGTCCGCACTATGGCTACACCTTC	CASSLDGGPHYGYTF
TRBJ1-1	NA	TRBD1	14	TRBV18	TGTGCCAGCTCACCCATGACAGGGATCACTGAAGCTTTCTTT	CASSPMTGITEAFF
TRBJ1-1	NA	NA	14	TRBV5-6	TGTGCCAGCAACGAATGGGGGGTGCACACTGAAGCTTTCTTT	CASNEWGVHTEAFF
TRBJ1-5	NA	NA	19	TRBV5-5	TGTGCCAGCAGCTTGAGCTTTTTCAGAGGGCACCTTAGCAATCAGCCCCAGCATTTT	CASSLSFFRGHLSNQPQHF
TRBJ1-1	NA	TRBD1	11	TRBV29-1	TGCAGCGTTCAGGGGGAAGGTGAAGCTTTCTTT	CSVQGEGEAFF
TRBJ2-3	NA	TRBD2	15	TRBV18	TGTGCCAGCTCAGCCTCTAGCGGATTCACAGATACGCAGTATTTT	CASSASSGFTDTQYF
TRBJ2-1	NA	TRBD2	15	TRBV19	TGTGCCAGTAGTATTAGCGGGTTCGTAGGCAATGAGCAGTTCTTC	CASSISGFVGNEQFF
TRBJ1-3	NA	NA	15	TRBV9	TGTGCCAGCAGCCCGCGAGGAGCCCCTGGAAACACCATATATTTT	CASSPRGAPGNTIYF
TRBJ2-3	NA	TRBD2	16	TRBV9	TGTGCCAGCAGCGCAGACGGGACTACCGGCACAGATACGCAGTATTTT	CASSADGTTGTDTQYF
TRBJ2-2	NA	TRBD2	15	TRBV25-1	TGTGCCAGCAGTGGTTTAAGCGGGAGACCCGGGGAGCTGTTTTTT	CASSGLSGRPGELFF
TRBJ1-5	NA	NA	19	TRBV21-1	TGTGCCAGCAGCATAGGACAGGGTCAAATTTTTTATAGCAATCAGCCCCAGCATTTT	CASSIGQGQIFYSNQPQHF
TRBJ1-2	NA	NA	16	TRBV4-3	TGCGCCAGCAGCCAAGATTGGCATAGGGGGGGTCGAGGCTACACCTTC	CASSQDWHRGGRGYTF
TRBJ1-1	NA	NA	15	TRBV4-3	TGCGCCAGCAGCCAAGATTGGCCGGCAGGGACTGAAGCTTTCTTT	CASSQDWPAGTEAFF
TRBJ2-2	NA	TRBD1	16	TRBV9	TGTGCCAGCAGCGTAGTAGGGACAGGGGGCACCGGGGAGCTGTTTTTT	CASSVVGTGGTGELFF
TRBJ1-1	NA	TRBD1	11	TRBV20-1	TGCAGTGCTAGAAGGGACAGTGAAGCTTTCTTT	CSARRDSEAFF
TRBJ2-7	NA	NA	15	TRBV9	TGTGCCAGCAGCGTAGAGTTACAGTCGTTGTACGAGCAGTACTTC	CASSVELQSLYEQYF
TRBJ1-2	NA	TRBD1	13	TRBV5-1	TGCGCCAGCAGCGTGGGACAGAACTATGGCTACACCTTC	CASSVGQNYGYTF
TRBJ2-6	NA	TRBD2	19	TRBV10-3	TGTGCCATCAGTGGGGGGATCGGGAGGGGGACCTCTGGGGCCAACGTCCTGACTTTC	CAISGGIGRGTSGANVLTF
TRBJ1-1	NA	NA	12	TRBV7-9	TGTGCCAGCAGCCCCGCGGCGCCTCAAGTTTTCTTT	CASSPAAPQVFF
TRBJ1-5	NA	NA	14	TRBV30	TGTGCCTGGCAACCGGGATTTAGCAATCAGCCCCAGCATTTT	CAWQPGFSNQPQHF
TRBJ1-4	NA	TRBD1	15	TRBV4-3	TGCGCCAGCAGCCGCGGACAGGGGGACTATGAAAAACTGTTTTTT	CASSRGQGDYEKLFF
TRBJ1-3	NA	NA	15	TRBV30	TGTGCCTGGAGTGTACGGGTGGCCTCTGGAAACACCATATATTTT	CAWSVRVASGNTIYF
TRBJ1-1	NA	TRBD1	18	TRBV5-1	TGCGCCAGCAGCTTGGTAACAGGGGACATCCTCCAGAACACTGAAGCTTTCTTT	CASSLVTGDILQNTEAFF
TRBJ1-2	NA	NA	14	TRBV30	TGTGCCTTGGAGCGGATGGCCGGGCGCTATGGCTACACCTTC	CALERMAGRYGYTF
TRBJ1-2	NA	NA	15	TRBV6-5	TGTGCCAGCACCCGGACGTGGGAGGATAACTATGGCTACACCTTC	CASTRTWEDNYGYTF
TRBJ2-3	NA	NA	14	TRBV2	TGTGCCAGCAGTGAACAGGGCAGCACAGATACGCAGTATTTT	CASSEQGSTDTQYF
TRBJ1-2	NA	NA	14	TRBV19	TGTGCCAGTAAAACAGGGACCCGGGCGTATGGCTACACCTTC	CASKTGTRAYGYTF
TRBJ2-2	NA	NA	15	TRBV2	TGTGCCAGCAGTGAGTCGACGGGGAACACCGGGGAGCTGTTTTTT	CASSESTGNTGELFF
TRBJ2-7	NA	NA	14	TRBV15	TGTGCCACCAGCAGAGAACAGGGAGCCTACGAGCAGTACTTC	CATSREQGAYEQYF
TRBJ1-2	NA	TRBD1	13	TRBV14	TGTGCCAGCAGAAGGCTAGGGACAGATGGCTACACCTTC	CASRRLGTDGYTF
TRBJ2-3	NA	NA	16	TRBV30	TGTGCCTGGACCTCAACGAGGAGGCTGGCAACAGATACGCAGTATTTT	CAWTSTRRLATDTQYF
TRBJ2-1	NA	NA	14	TRBV5-5	TGTGCCAGCAGCTTGTATCAGGGGCGCAATGAGCAGTTCTTC	CASSLYQGRNEQFF
TRBJ1-1	NA	TRBD1	13	TRBV29-1	TGCAGCGCCAGGGGGCTCTGGGGCACTGAAGCTTTCTTT	CSARGLWGTEAFF
TRBJ2-7	NA	NA	14	TRBV9	TGTGCCAGCAGCGTTGAAAGGGACTTAGGCGAGCAGTACTTC	CASSVERDLGEQYF
TRBJ2-7	NA	NA	15	TRBV19	TGTGCCAGTAGTATGGCCGACAGATTTGCATACGAGCAGTACTTC	CASSMADRFAYEQYF
TRBJ2-7	NA	TRBD1	17	TRBV7-9	TGTGCCAGCAGCTTCCTCCCTTTTTCGGACAGGGTCTACGAGCAGTACTTC	CASSFLPFSDRVYEQYF
TRBJ2-3	NA	NA	15	TRBV19	TGTGCCAGTAGTGTCAGGGAAGGAGTCTCAGATACGCAGTATTTT	CASSVREGVSDTQYF
TRBJ1-2	NA	TRBD1	15	TRBV5-1	TGCGCCAGCAGCTTGGGGTACTGGACAGGGGATGGCTACACCTTC	CASSLGYWTGDGYTF
TRBJ2-2	NA	TRBD2	19	TRBV4-1	TGCGCCAGCAGCCAAGAAGCCAGCGGGGGGGCCTGGTTAACCGGGGAGCTGTTTTTT	CASSQEASGGAWLTGELFF
TRBJ2-1	NA	TRBD2	15	TRBV27	TGTGCCAGCAGTTTAGCGGGAGGGGGGTACAATGAGCAGTTCTTC	CASSLAGGGYNEQFF
TRBJ1-2	NA	NA	12	TRBV4-2	TGTGCCAGCAGCCAAGATGGGGCTGGCTACACCTTC	CASSQDGAGYTF
TRBJ1-1	NA	TRBD1	18	TRBV5-1	TGCGCCAGCAGCTTCCTGCCGGGACAGGGGGCTTCGAACACTGAAGCTTTCTTT	CASSFLPGQGASNTEAFF
TRBJ1-1	NA	NA	11	TRBV6-5	TGTGCCAGCAACCAGGGAGGGGTGACTTTCTTT	CASNQGGVTFF
TRBJ2-1	medium-sized	TRBD2	12	TRBV7-2	TGTGCCAGCAGCATTAGCGGGAATGAGCAGTTCTTC	CASSISGNEQFF
TRBJ2-7	NA	TRBD2	14	TRBV7-9	TGTGCCAGCAGCTTCACTAGCGGGAGCTACGAGCAGTACTTC	CASSFTSGSYEQYF
TRBJ2-5	NA	NA	14	TRBV9	TGTGCCAGCAGCGGTCGAGAAGCCCAAGAGACCCAGTACTTC	CASSGREAQETQYF
TRBJ2-5	NA	NA	17	TRBV21-1	TGTGCCAGCAGCCTCCGCACAGGGGGCGATATCTTGGAGACCCAGTACTTC	CASSLRTGGDILETQYF
TRBJ2-7	NA	TRBD1	15	TRBV19	TGTGCCAGTAGCCTAGATGGACAGGGACCCTACGAGCAGTACTTC	CASSLDGQGPYEQYF
TRBJ2-7	NA	TRBD1	15	TRBV28	TGTGCCAGCAGTCCATGGACAGGGGGGGCCTACGAGCAGTACTTC	CASSPWTGGAYEQYF
TRBJ1-2	NA	NA	15	TRBV2	TGTGCCAGCACCGAGCGGGGGTCCCTGAACTATGGCTACACCTTC	CASTERGSLNYGYTF
TRBJ2-7	NA	NA	11	TRBV10-3	TGTGCCATCAGTGCGGGCTACGAGCAGTACTTC	CAISAGYEQYF
TRBJ2-1	NA	TRBD2	16	TRBV7-9	TGTGCCAGCAGCATAAGCGGGAGGGGTCCCGACAATGAGCAGTTCTTC	CASSISGRGPDNEQFF
TRBJ1-1	NA	TRBD1	14	TRBV29-1	TGCAGCGTCGACCCGGGACAGGGGAACACTGAAGCTTTCTTT	CSVDPGQGNTEAFF
TRBJ2-7	NA	NA	16	TRBV9	TGTGCCAGCAGTCTCCGGGACACAGGAAGTGCCTACGAGCAGTACTTC	CASSLRDTGSAYEQYF